This T cell receptor beta chain is drawn from a study of graft-versus-host responses after intestinal transplantation. The wider study: The whole recipient group had anti-thymocyte globulin induction followed by tacrolimus and steroids for around three years.

On this clone: Its specificity is unknown.

Study results and caveats: Recipient marrow harbored GvH clones, some of which surfaced first in ileum or blood. Circulating GvH clone levels at their peak were associated with HvG declines (early post-transplant).

Per the germline V gene, CDR1 is LNHNV and CDR2 is YYDKDF (reference sequence). CDR3 length: 17 amino acids. V lost 3 bases and J lost 7, with 22 bases in between. The table came from immunoSEQ multiplex PCR; TCRdb's copy has only in-frame clones and leaves some out. Here the sample spans more than 80,000 clones, 88% being singletons. J is TRBJ1-5 and V is TRBV15; D ambiguous. The origin of this receptor is a human donor who was the organ donor for an intestinal transplant. The source was unstimulated CD4+ T cells sorted from spleen or lymph node cells, collected before transplant. The DNA of the CDR3 is TGTGCCACCAGCAGTACGAGGGCAGAAGGCTCGGGGCAGCCCCAGCATTTT. This gives the protein CATSSTRAEGSGQPQHF.